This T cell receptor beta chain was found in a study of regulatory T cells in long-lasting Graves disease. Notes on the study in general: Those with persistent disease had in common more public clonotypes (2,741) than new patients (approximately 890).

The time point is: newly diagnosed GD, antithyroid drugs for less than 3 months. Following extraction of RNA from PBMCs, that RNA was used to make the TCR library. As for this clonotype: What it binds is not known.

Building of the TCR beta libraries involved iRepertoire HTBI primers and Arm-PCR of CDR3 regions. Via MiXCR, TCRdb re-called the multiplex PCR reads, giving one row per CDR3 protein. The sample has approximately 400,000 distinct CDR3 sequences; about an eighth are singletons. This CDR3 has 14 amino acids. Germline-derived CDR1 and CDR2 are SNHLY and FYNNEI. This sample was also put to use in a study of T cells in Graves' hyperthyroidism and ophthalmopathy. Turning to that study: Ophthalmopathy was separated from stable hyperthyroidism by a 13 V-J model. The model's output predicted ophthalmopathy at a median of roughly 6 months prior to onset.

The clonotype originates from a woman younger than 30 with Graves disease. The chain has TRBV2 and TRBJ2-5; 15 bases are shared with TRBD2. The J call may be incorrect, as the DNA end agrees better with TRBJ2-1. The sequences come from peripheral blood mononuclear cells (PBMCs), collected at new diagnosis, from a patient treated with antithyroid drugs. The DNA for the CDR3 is TGTGCCAGCAGTGGGACTAGCGGGAGGGCCCAGCAGTTCTTC. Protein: CASSGTSGRAQQFF.